This TCR beta chain was observed in a study of monozygotic twins with inflammatory bowel disease. TCRdb re-called the 5' RACE reads and catalogs CDR3 proteins one per entry, DNA excluded. The sample table sets out around 150,000 distinct CDR3 sequences. Germline V gene data show CDR1 as SEHNR and CDR2 as FQNEAQ (reference sequence). There are 13 residues in the CDR3. The chain is built from TRBV7-9 and TRBJ2-7. This TCR derives from a human donor with ulcerative colitis or Crohn's disease, or a healthy co-twin of an affected twin (not recorded which). Material for sequencing was blood. The CDR3 here is CASSLVPRIEQYF.